The next 10 T cell receptor beta chains were all read from a single sample in a study of blood T cell repertoires in COVID-19. Only in-frame clones appear in the TCRdb table, and some are missing; sequencing was by immunoSEQ multiplex PCR. The sample records about 240,000 clones, 86% being singletons. Sequenced sample: PBMCs or T cells enriched from blood (not recorded which). The source of these receptors is a middle-aged woman with acute COVID-19.

The V call is TRBV7-6, the J call TRBJ2-7; 10 positions agree with TRBD2. Germline assignment: CDR1 SGHVS and CDR2 FNYEAQ. The CDR3 loop spans 15 amino acids. V gave up 6 bases and J gave up 3 bases; unmatched junction bases: 8. This chain's CDR3 is CASSPSGRAIYEQYF. CDR3 DNA: TGTGCCAGCAGTCCAAGCGGGAGGGCCATCTACGAGCAGTACTTC.

There are a few counts of this clone. V and J are TRBV4-1 and TRBJ2-7, with 10 bases identical to TRBD1. From germline, CDR1 is MGHRA and CDR2 YSYEKL. This CDR3 region has 15 residues. J lost 2 bases, V lost 6 bases, and 7 bases had no gene match. The CDR3 coding sequence is TGCGCCAGCAGTCAATTCGGGACAGGGGCCTACGAGCAGTACTTC. It encodes CASSQFGTGAYEQYF.

This clone was counted a single time. The rearrangement links TRBV15 to TRBJ1-1, with no clear D. Germline V gene data show CDR1 as LNHNV and CDR2 as YYDKDF (reference sequence). The germline V and J ends were trimmed by 5 bases and 0 bases, with 10 bases remaining between them. The CDR3 is 14 amino acids. CDR3 amino acids: CATSLSGLNTEAFF. CDR3 nucleotide sequence: TGTGCCACCAGCCTTTCGGGGTTGAACACTGAAGCTTTCTTT.

This sequence joins TRBV15 and TRBJ2-2, with D perhaps matching TRBD2 (5 bases). The CDR3 loop spans 16 amino acids. The germline CDR1 and CDR2 sequences are LNHNV and YYDKDF (reference sequence). V was clipped by 2 bases and J by 0 bases, with 10 bases between them. This chain's CDR3 is CATSRKADANTGELFF. The CDR3 bases are TGTGCCACCAGCAGAAAAGCGGACGCGAACACCGGGGAGCTGTTTTTT.

The chain recombines TRBV7-3 with TRBJ2-7, with 9 bases that match TRBD1. Germline V gives CDR1 SGHTA, CDR2 FQGTGA. V was clipped by 5 bases and J by 2 bases; unmatched bases: 4. This CDR3 is built from 14 residues. CDR3 DNA: TGTGCCAGCAGCATTACAGGGGGCGCCTACGAGCAGTACTTC. As protein: CASSITGGAYEQYF.

The J gene is TRBJ2-4, the V gene TRBV19; no firm D call. The ends were cut back, 0 bases at V and 6 bases at J, with 9 bases in the middle. CDR1 is LNHDA, CDR2 SQIVND, per germline (reference sequence). The CDR3 runs to 14 residues. The chain's CDR3 is CASSIDLLVNIQYF. DNA of the CDR3: TGTGCCAGTAGTATAGATCTATTGGTAAACATTCAGTACTTC.

A single count supports this clone. This chain links TRBV29-1 with TRBJ2-1, with D possibly being TRBD1 (6 bases). The V and J ends lost 3 bases and 4 bases respectively, with 13 bases between them. This CDR3 has 14 residues. CDR1 and CDR2 from the germline V gene are SQVTM and ANQGSEA. The chain's CDR3 is CSVEGTKSYNEQFF. For the CDR3, the DNA is TGCAGCGTTGAGGGGACAAAGAGTTACAATGAGCAGTTCTTC.

The rearrangement links TRBV5-1 to TRBJ2-1; the match to TRBD2 covers 7 bases. This CDR3 contains 17 residues. In germline, CDR1 is SGHRS, CDR2 YFSETQ. The V gene end was trimmed by 0 bases and the J gene end by 8 bases; junction bases not matched to a gene: 14. CDR3 protein: CASSLGAAGLLRDEQFF. The CDR3 DNA is TGCGCCAGCAGCTTGGGTGCAGCGGGACTCTTGAGGGATGAGCAGTTCTTC.

The chain combines TRBV27 with TRBJ2-7, with 9 bases matching TRBD2. CDR3 length: 15 residues. The V segment lost 2 bases and the J segment 3 bases; nucleotides outside the gene matches: 5. Germline V CDR1 and CDR2: MNHEY, SMNVEV (reference sequence). CDR3 DNA sequence: TGTGCCAGCAGTTTAACGACTAGCGGAAACTACGAGCAGTACTTC. Its protein product is CASSLTTSGNYEQYF.

The rearrangement links TRBV5-1 to TRBJ2-2, with 13 bases that match TRBD2. The V gene end was trimmed by 6 bases and the J gene end by 6 bases; junction bases not matched to a gene: 11. Germline lookup yields CDR1 SGHRS and CDR2 YFSETQ. This CDR3 has 17 residues. CDR3 sequence reads: CASTSWTSGSRAGELFF. DNA of the CDR3: TGCGCCAGCACCTCCTGGACTAGCGGGAGTCGTGCCGGGGAGCTGTTTTTT.